A single sample gave rise to the 31 T cell receptor beta chains below, sequenced in a study of blood T cell repertoires in COVID-19. Assay used: immunoSEQ multiplex PCR; TCRdb lists only in-frame clones, some missing. Among around 61,000 clones listed, 80% to 90% were seen once. The sequencing input was peripheral blood. The receptors derive from a woman in her sixties with COVID-19, enrolled during active disease.

The chain links TRBV2 to TRBJ2-2, with 7 bases aligning to TRBD1. V lost 3 bases, J lost 1 base, and 5 bases stayed unmatched. Germline V CDR1 and CDR2: SNHLY, FYNNEI. The CDR3 consists of 16 residues. The DNA of the CDR3 is TGTGCCAGCAGTGAGGAGACAGGGAAGAACACCGGGGAGCTGTTTTTT. As protein: CASSEETGKNTGELFF.

This chain connects TRBV12-3 or TRBV12-4 to TRBJ1-1; D gene ambiguous. The CDR3 sequence is 13 residues long. Deletions cut 3 bases from V and 1 base from J, with 6 bases between. As DNA, the CDR3 is TGTGCCAGCAGTTTGGGCCCGAACACTGAAGCTTTCTTT. Residues: CASSLGPNTEAFF.

This sequence joins TRBV6-4 and TRBJ2-3, with 9 bases identical to TRBD2. The V gene end was trimmed by 6 bases and the J gene end by 1 base; junction bases not matched to a gene: 2. The CDR3 sequence is 14 residues long. Germline CDR1 and CDR2: MRHNA and SNTAGT. CDR3 nucleotides: TGTGCCAGCAGCCAGCGGGAGGGCACAGATACGCAGTATTTT. Amino acid sequence: CASSQREGTDTQYF.

The chain joins TRBV3-1 (or the pseudogene TRBV3-2) to TRBJ2-5; 9 bases map to TRBD1. The J segment lost 2 bases and the V segment lost 6 bases, leaving 7 bases of the junction unmatched. In germline, CDR1 is LGHDT, CDR2 YNNKEL (reference sequence). The CDR3 spans 15 residues. CDR3 coding DNA: TGTGCCAGCAGTCAAATCGGACAGGGGCAAGAGACCCAGTACTTC. Translating gives CASSQIGQGQETQYF.

The chain carries TRBV11-2 and TRBJ2-5; 7 bases fit TRBD2. Germline V gene lookup returns CDR1 SGHAT and CDR2 FQNNGV. CDR3 length equals 15 residues. Trimming took 6 bases from V and 7 from J; bases not matched to a gene: 14. CDR3 sequence reads: CASSPTGSPGGTQYF. The CDR3 region has the DNA TGTGCCAGCAGTCCTACCGGCAGTCCGGGAGGGACCCAGTACTTC.

The chain employs TRBV28 and TRBJ1-3; 8 bases agree with TRBD1. The CDR3 is 13 amino acids. Trimming at V came to 4 bases and at J to 7 bases, leaving 3 bases not matched to a gene. CDR1 and CDR2 from the germline V gene are MDHEN and SYDVKM. Written as DNA, the CDR3 is TGTGCCAGCAGTTCGGGACAGGCGAACACCATATATTTT. Translation: CASSSGQANTIYF.

This clone was seen a single time. V is TRBV6-5 and J is TRBJ1-2; TRBD1 agrees at 7 bases. This CDR3 has 14 residues. From germline, CDR1 is MNHEY and CDR2 SVGAGI. V lost 6 bases and J lost 4; bases outside the gene matches: 8. This CDR3 reads CASRSGTASYGYTF. CDR3 nucleotide sequence: TGTGCCAGCAGGTCCGGGACAGCCTCCTATGGCTACACCTTC.

A note on this clone: Other DNA sequences in the sample encode the same CDR3. The V call is TRBV4-3, the J call TRBJ1-3; weak D call: TRBD1 (6 bases). The germline V gene has CDR1 LGHNA and CDR2 YSLEER. V was cut by 3 bases and J by 4 bases, with 10 bases left in between. This CDR3 comprises 14 residues. The CDR3 protein is CASSQGASGNTIYF. CDR3 nucleotide sequence: TGCGCCAGCAGCCAGGGGGCGAGCGGAAACACCATATATTTT.

The chain joins TRBV28 to TRBJ2-7, with TRBD1 identical over 8 bases. V shed 4 bases and J 9 bases; nucleotides not matched to a gene: 8. This CDR3 is 13 amino acids long. Germline CDR1 and CDR2: MDHEN and SYDVKM. CDR3 bases: TGTGCCAGCAGTTCGCCGGGACAGGAGGTGCAGTACTTC. Residues: CASSSPGQEVQYF.

The chain uses TRBV5-1 and TRBJ1-4, with TRBD1 matching 9 bases. This CDR3 is 14 amino acids long. V gave up 4 bases and J gave up 8 bases; unmatched junction bases: 6. Germline V gives CDR1 SGHRS, CDR2 YFSETQ. CDR3 region: CASSNGGQGEKLFF. The CDR3 DNA follows: TGCGCCAGCAGCAACGGCGGACAGGGGGAAAAACTGTTTTTT.

The chain employs TRBV19 and TRBJ1-4, with D possibly TRBD1 on 5 matching bases. CDR3 length: 14 residues. Trimming removed 4 bases at V and 8 bases at J, with 14 bases between. The germline CDR1 and CDR2 sequences are LNHDA and SQIVND (reference sequence). This chain's CDR3 is CASSSDIRGEKLFF. Here the CDR3 DNA reads TGTGCCAGTAGTAGCGACATTCGGGGGGAAAAACTGTTTTTT.

This clone was recorded only once. The V call is TRBV29-1, the J call TRBJ1-2; 7 bases are shared with TRBD1. J was trimmed by 4 bases and V by 3 bases; bases with no gene match: 5. Germline V CDR1 and CDR2: SQVTM, ANQGSEA. CDR3 length: 13 residues. The CDR3 nucleotides read TGCAGCGTTGATTTCGGGACAGCCTATGGCTACACCTTC. As protein: CSVDFGTAYGYTF.

CDR3 sequence: CASSPGTGTDTQYF. The CDR3 nucleotides read TGTGCCAGCAGCCCGGGGACAGGGACAGATACGCAGTATTTT. The rearrangement joins TRBV7-9 to TRBJ2-3, with 9 bases aligning to TRBD1. CDR1 is SEHNR and CDR2 is FQNEAQ in the germline V gene (reference sequence). The CDR3 runs to 14 residues. V dropped 5 bases and J dropped 3; count of bases not matched to a gene: 3.

This clone was recorded once. The rearrangement uses TRBV6-6 and TRBJ1-5; D is perhaps TRBD1 (6 bases). Per the germline V gene, CDR1 is MNHNY and CDR2 is SVGAGI (reference sequence). Trimming removed 7 bases at V and 2 bases at J, with 9 bases between. This CDR3 region has 13 residues. The CDR3 reads CASTGGRNQPQHF. In DNA, the CDR3 is TGTGCCAGCACGGGGGGGCGCAATCAGCCCCAGCATTTT.

This sequence joins TRBV2 and TRBJ2-1; 8 positions agree with TRBD2. The V gene's germline CDR1 is SNHLY and CDR2 FYNNEI. The CDR3 is 15 residues long. The V segment lost 5 bases and the J segment 10 bases; nucleotides outside the gene matches: 13. The CDR3 coding sequence is TGTGCCAGCAGTACAGTAGCGGGGATCTTCGGGGAGCAGTTCTTC. It yields the protein CASSTVAGIFGEQFF.

This clone has only one observation. This rearrangement joins TRBV29-1 to TRBJ2-1; D is perhaps TRBD1 (6 bases). This CDR3 has 13 residues. V was trimmed by 5 bases and J by 2 bases, leaving 10 bases between them. The germline V gene has CDR1 SQVTM and CDR2 ANQGSEA. CDR3 in amino acids: CSVTGYTYNEQFF. The CDR3 bases are TGCAGCGTTACAGGGTATACCTACAATGAGCAGTTCTTC.

V is TRBV18 and J is TRBJ1-2; D not certain. Germline values: CDR1 KGHSH, CDR2 LQKENI. CDR3 size: 12 residues. V shed 6 bases and J shed 8 bases, with 13 bases lying between them. CDR3 sequence reads: CASSPDRGGYTF. In nucleotides, the CDR3 is TGTGCCAGCTCCCCGGACCGCGGGGGCTACACCTTC.

This chain connects TRBV19 to TRBJ1-1; TRBD1 agrees at 7 bases. Germline assignment: CDR1 LNHDA and CDR2 SQIVND (reference sequence). After removal of 5 bases from V and 9 bases from J, the junction contained 9 bases not matched to a gene. This CDR3 comprises 13 residues. The CDR3 loop reads CASSLAGGGKAFF. The CDR3 nucleotides are TGTGCCAGTAGTCTCGCAGGGGGAGGAAAAGCTTTCTTT.

V usage is TRBV27 and J usage is TRBJ2-2; no reliable D call. Trimming removed 3 bases at V and 1 base at J, with 6 bases between. Per the germline V gene, CDR1 is MNHEY and CDR2 is SMNVEV (reference sequence). This CDR3 comprises 14 residues. The CDR3 loop reads CASSFSGNTGELFF. In nucleotides, the CDR3 is TGTGCCAGCAGTTTCTCAGGGAACACCGGGGAGCTGTTTTTT.

This chain joins TRBV6-5 and TRBJ1-2, with unresolved D. The CDR3 totals 15 residues. CDR1 and CDR2 from the germline V gene are MNHEY and SVGAGI. Trimming left V 0 bases short and J 4 bases short, with 12 bases between. CDR3 sequence (DNA): TGTGCCAGCAGTTACTCCAAGAAGTCTACCTATGGCTACACCTTC. This encodes CASSYSKKSTYGYTF.

The V and J genes are TRBV11-2 and TRBJ2-5; D unclear. The CDR3 consists of 13 residues. V was trimmed by 3 bases and J by 4 bases, leaving 9 bases between them. CDR1 is SGHAT, CDR2 FQNNGV, per germline. The CDR3 DNA reads as TGTGCCAGCAGCTTTAACAGCTTAGAGACCCAGTACTTC. It specifies CASSFNSLETQYF.

The CDR3: CASSSRPDGGDSPLHF. CDR3 nucleotide sequence: TGTGCCAGCAGCTCTCGACCGGACGGAGGGGATTCACCCCTCCACTTT. This sequence joins TRBV7-8 and TRBJ1-6; weak D call: TRBD1 (5 bases). This CDR3 region has 16 residues. V shed 4 bases and J shed 8 bases, with 18 bases lying between them. Germline CDR1 and CDR2: SGHVS and FQNEAQ.

This chain joins TRBV5-4 and TRBJ2-2; a possible D gene is TRBD2 (5 bases). The germline V gene encodes CDR1 SGHNT and CDR2 YYREEE (reference sequence). The CDR3 length is 17 residues. Between the trimmed V and J ends, which lost 4 bases and 1 base, there was a span of 17 bases. CDR3 amino acids: CASSIVRASENTGELFF. CDR3 bases: TGTGCCAGCAGCATTGTGCGGGCGTCGGAGAACACCGGGGAGCTGTTTTTT. Full variable domain (outside the CDR3, taken from reference TRBV5-4 and TRBJ2-2): ETGVTQSPTHLIKTRGQQVTLRCSSQSGHNTVSWYQQALGQGPQFIFQYYREEENGRGNFPPRFSGLQFPNYSSELNVNALELDDSALYLCASSIVRASENTGELFFGEGSRLTVL.

The V call is TRBV28, the J call TRBJ2-5, with 8 bases that match TRBD2. With 4 bases clipped from V and 2 bases from J, the junction kept 3 bases outside the gene matches. Germline values: CDR1 MDHEN, CDR2 SYDVKM. This CDR3 is built from 14 residues. The CDR3 is CASSSLAGQETQYF. DNA for the CDR3: TGTGCCAGCAGTTCTCTAGCGGGTCAAGAGACCCAGTACTTC.

The chain has TRBV12-3 or TRBV12-4 and TRBJ2-2; D gene uncertain. The CDR3 is made up of 13 amino acids. V lost 4 bases and J 0 bases, leaving 3 bases between the germline ends. CDR3 loop: CASSWPNTGELFF. The CDR3 region has the DNA TGTGCCAGCAGTTGGCCGAACACCGGGGAGCTGTTTTTT.

J is TRBJ2-3 and V is TRBV27, with no clear D. CDR3 length: 14 amino acids. Trimming left V 2 bases short and J 0 bases short, with 6 bases between. Germline V CDR1 and CDR2: MNHEY, SMNVEV (reference sequence). The CDR3: CASSLLASTDTQYF. The CDR3, as DNA: TGTGCCAGCAGTTTACTGGCTAGCACAGATACGCAGTATTTT.

V usage is TRBV2 and J usage is TRBJ1-6, with D unresolved. Trimming removed 6 bases from V and 8 bases from J, with 11 bases in between. The germline gives CDR1 SNHLY, CDR2 FYNNEI. The CDR3 totals 13 residues. This CDR3 is CASSDGWDSPLHF. The CDR3 region has the DNA TGTGCCAGCAGCGACGGGTGGGATTCACCCCTCCACTTT.

This CDR3 reads CSVGGGRPNEKLFF. CDR3 nucleotides: TGCAGCGTTGGGGGCGGCAGGCCTAATGAAAAACTGTTTTTT. The chain has TRBV29-1 and TRBJ1-4; D is perhaps TRBD1 (5 bases). The CDR3 spans 14 residues. Looked up from germline, CDR1 is SQVTM and CDR2 is ANQGSEA. The germline V and J ends were trimmed by 4 bases and 3 bases, with 12 bases remaining between them.

This clone came up once. The rearrangement uses TRBV11-3 and TRBJ1-1; tentatively, D is TRBD1 (5 bases). The CDR3 runs to 13 residues. V dropped 6 bases and J dropped 8 bases, with 16 bases sitting between them. Germline V gene data show CDR1 as SGHNT and CDR2 as YENEEA. CDR3 protein: CASRPGWAPEAFF. CDR3 DNA sequence: TGTGCCAGCAGACCAGGGTGGGCACCCGAAGCTTTCTTT.

The chain employs TRBV10-3 and TRBJ2-1; D possibly corresponds to TRBD2 (6 bases). Germline values: CDR1 ENHRY, CDR2 SYGVKD. The CDR3 is made up of 16 amino acids. V was cut by 2 bases and J by 4 bases, with 15 bases left in between. The chain's CDR3 is CAISEPQRVGYNEQFF. The CDR3 DNA sequence: TGTGCCATCAGTGAGCCCCAGCGGGTTGGGTACAATGAGCAGTTCTTC.

V is TRBV18 and J is TRBJ1-5; D not certain. With 6 bases removed from V and 2 bases from J, the gap between germline ends came to 26 bases. This CDR3 comprises 19 residues. The germline V gene encodes CDR1 KGHSH and CDR2 LQKENI. The CDR3 DNA reads as TGTGCCAGCTCGTCCTTTAGCCACTATACAATGGGTGGCAATCAGCCCCAGCATTTT. It encodes CASSSFSHYTMGGNQPQHF.